Listed below are T cell receptor beta chains from one sample, sequenced in a study of T-cell memory formation after mild COVID-19. TCRdb itself ran the 5' RACE reads through MiXCR, one entry per CDR3 protein. The sample yields approximately 210,000 distinct CDR3 sequences, around 25% seen once. Sequenced material: PBMCs or a T cell subset sorted from them (not recorded which). The receptors come from an adult woman who had mild COVID-19 (a few samples of this study predate the infection). Cell type and time point are not known. CDR3s leave out the opening cysteine and the closing phenylalanine or tryptophan. Fields, in order: V gene, J gene, D gene, CDR3 protein. D genes are given only for firm matches.

v_gene: TRBV7-8
j_gene: TRBJ2-5
d_gene: .
CDR3aa: ASSLGILAYRETQY

v_gene: TRBV29-1
j_gene: TRBJ1-1
d_gene: TRBD1
CDR3aa: SVSYTGDATEAF

v_gene: TRBV19
j_gene: TRBJ2-1
d_gene: .
CDR3aa: ASSIDPLGNEQF

v_gene: TRBV24-1
j_gene: TRBJ1-1
d_gene: .
CDR3aa: ATSDPDSTEAF

v_gene: TRBV6-5
j_gene: TRBJ1-2
d_gene: .
CDR3aa: ATRGGGSRGYT

v_gene: TRBV7-9
j_gene: TRBJ2-5
d_gene: .
CDR3aa: ASSPSPRETQY

v_gene: TRBV20-1
j_gene: TRBJ2-7
d_gene: .
CDR3aa: SADGGGARYEQY

v_gene: TRBV12-3/TRBV12-4
j_gene: TRBJ1-2
d_gene: .
CDR3aa: ASESGYGYT

v_gene: TRBV20-1
j_gene: TRBJ2-3
d_gene: .
CDR3aa: SAREWTVLDTQY

v_gene: TRBV30
j_gene: TRBJ2-7
d_gene: .
CDR3aa: AWSVLYEQY

v_gene: TRBV9
j_gene: TRBJ2-7
d_gene: TRBD2
CDR3aa: ASSVEASGRVEQY

v_gene: TRBV7-3
j_gene: TRBJ2-3
d_gene: .
CDR3aa: ASSLLTGTDTQY

v_gene: TRBV5-1
j_gene: TRBJ1-2
d_gene: TRBD1
CDR3aa: ASSLGFGQDRVYGYT

v_gene: TRBV24-1
j_gene: TRBJ2-1
d_gene: TRBD2
CDR3aa: ASSGDSNEQF